The rows below give T cell receptor beta chains drawn from one sample of a study of shared T cell receptors in the human thymus. Profiled with immunoSEQ multiplex PCR; TCRdb holds only in-frame clones, not every one. The table has over 650,000 clones, around 87% seen once; the top ten hold roughly 0.0089%. A further study also used this sample, focusing on human thymus T cells.

Source material: thymocytes. These receptors were collected from a boy less than two years old with a congenital heart defect. Both conserved end residues are part of each CDR3. The D gene is left open where the match is weak. Clone size is not always given. Where it is, it says once, few, many or a class for expanded clones.

j_gene,v_gene,d_gene,abundance,CDR3nt,CDR3aa
TRBJ2-7,TRBV6-5,TRBD1,-,TGTGCCAGCAGATCCCGGGACAGGGCCCACGAGCAGTACTTC,CASRSRDRAHEQYF
TRBJ2-1,TRBV1,-,-,TGCACCAGCAGCCAAGATAGCGGGGTTTCGCTCACTGAGCAGTTCTTC,CTSSQDSGVSLTEQFF
TRBJ2-7,TRBV5-5,-,few,TGTGCCAGCAGCTTGATCAGGGTGAGCTACGAGCAGTACTTC,CASSLIRVSYEQYF
TRBJ2-3,TRBV19,-,-,TGTGCCAGTAGTATGTTAGCGGAGGGCACAGATACGCAGTATTTT,CASSMLAEGTDTQYF
TRBJ1-5,TRBV28,TRBD1,-,TGTGCCAGCGCCTCGGGACAGAGCAATCAGCCCCAGCATTTT,CASASGQSNQPQHF
TRBJ1-2,TRBV28,TRBD1,few,TGTGCCAGCAGTTTGCCCGCGACAGGGGAGGAGGGCTACACCTTC,CASSLPATGEEGYTF
TRBJ1-6,TRBV27,-,-,TGTGCCAGCAGTTTACGGGGTCCTGGTTCACCCCTCCACTTT,CASSLRGPGSPLHF
TRBJ2-1,TRBV7-3,-,-,TGTGCCAGCAGCTCCCCGTACTCAAATGAGCAGTTCTTC,CASSSPYSNEQFF
TRBJ1-5,TRBV6-4,-,-,TGTGCCAGCAGTGACCCCCTGGGGGGGGATCTCTTCTTTTATAGCAATCAGCCCCAGCATTTT,CASSDPLGGDLFFYSNQPQHF
TRBJ2-1,TRBV4-3,TRBD1,-,TGCGCCAGCAGCCAAGGTGGGGGGACGGGGACAGGAATCGATGAGCAGTTCTTC,CASSQGGGTGTGIDEQFF
TRBJ2-2,TRBV6-4,-,-,TGTGCCAGCAGTGAAGGGGGTCAAACGAACACCGGGGAGCTGTTTTTT,CASSEGGQTNTGELFF
TRBJ2-4,TRBV14,-,-,TGTGCCAGCAGTACTCAGGGTCGGGCCAAAAACATTCAGTACTTC,CASSTQGRAKNIQYF
TRBJ2-7,TRBV28,TRBD2,-,TGTGCCAGCAGTTCCCTTCCGCGGCTAGCGGGAGGTTACGAGCAGTACTTC,CASSSLPRLAGGYEQYF
TRBJ2-7,TRBV11-2,TRBD2,-,TGTGCCAGCAGCTTAGGCCCGGGACTAGCGGGAGTGGGAGAGCAGTACTTC,CASSLGPGLAGVGEQYF
TRBJ2-7,TRBV27,-,-,TGTGCCAGCAGTTTGTCCAGATCCAGCGACGAGCAGTACTTC,CASSLSRSSDEQYF
TRBJ2-1,TRBV2,TRBD1,-,TGTGCCAGCAGTGGGGGGACAGGGTTCGTCAATGAGCAGTTCTTC,CASSGGTGFVNEQFF
TRBJ2-1,TRBV4-1,TRBD2,-,TGCGCCAGCAGCCAAGGCGCCCTTATTCGAGGACGGGGGGTTGAGCAGTTCTTC,CASSQGALIRGRGVEQFF
TRBJ1-2,TRBV14,-,-,TGTGCCAGCAGCCATGACAGTCTAAACCTTGTCTATGGCTACACCTTC,CASSHDSLNLVYGYTF
TRBJ2-7,TRBV6-5,TRBD1,-,TGTGCCAGCAGTCGGACAGGGGGGGACGAGCAGTACTTC,CASSRTGGDEQYF
TRBJ2-1,TRBV7-2,TRBD2,-,TGTGCCAGCAGCCCATCTAGCGGGGGAGGGGATGGTGAGCAGTTCTTC,CASSPSSGGGDGEQFF
TRBJ1-6,TRBV9,-,-,TGTGCCAGCAGCGTAGGTCCCGGAGAGAATTCACCCCTCCACTTT,CASSVGPGENSPLHF
TRBJ2-7,TRBV4-2,-,-,TGTGCCAGCAGCCAAGATCGGGGGACCCACTACGAGCAGCACTTC,CASSQDRGTHYEQHF
TRBJ2-7,TRBV28,TRBD1,-,TGTGCCAGCAGTTCTCGGACAGGGGGGAATCCCCCATCCTACGAGCAGTACTTC,CASSSRTGGNPPSYEQYF
TRBJ1-2,TRBV28,-,-,TGTGCCAGCAGTTCGGCAGGGGAGGGCGGCTACACCTTC,CASSSAGEGGYTF
TRBJ1-2,TRBV6-1,-,-,TGTGCCAGCAGTATACGGGATTGGGAGGCCTATGGCTACACCTTC,CASSIRDWEAYGYTF
TRBJ1-5,TRBV5-4,-,-,TGTGCCAGCATCGCGAATATACTACAGGGCTGCAGCAATCAGCCCCAGCATTTT,CASIANILQGCSNQPQHF
TRBJ2-5,TRBV5-1,-,-,TGCGCCAGCAGCTTGGAGGACACAAACCAAGAGACCCAGTACTTC,CASSLEDTNQETQYF
TRBJ1-1,TRBV27,TRBD1,-,TGTGCCAGCAGTTTAAGTGACCAGGACAGGGGGCGTAACACTGAAGCTTTCTTT,CASSLSDQDRGRNTEAFF
TRBJ1-2,TRBV28,-,-,TGTGCCAGCAGTTTACGCGGGGTAGTACTCGGCTACACCTTC,CASSLRGVVLGYTF
TRBJ2-3,TRBV7-9,-,-,TGTGCCAGCAGCTTACGGCAGGAGGGGACTAGCACAGATACGCAGTATTTT,CASSLRQEGTSTDTQYF
TRBJ2-1,TRBV15,TRBD2,-,TGTGCCACCAGCAGAGAGGCTAGCGGGAGTACGGACAATGAGCAGTTCTTC,CATSREASGSTDNEQFF
TRBJ2-5,TRBV7-2,-,-,TGTGCCAGCAGCGGACGACAGCCCAAGCAGACCCAGTACTTC,CASSGRQPKQTQYF
TRBJ1-2,TRBV18,TRBD1,once,TGTGCCAGCTCAACTAGGACAGGCCTCTATGGCTACACCTTC,CASSTRTGLYGYTF
TRBJ2-7,TRBV28,TRBD2,-,TGTGCCAGCACCCTAACGACTAGCGGATCCTACGAGCAGTACTTC,CASTLTTSGSYEQYF
TRBJ1-4,TRBV21-1,-,once,TGTGCCAGCAGCAAGTGGGCCTTTGAAAAACTGTTTTTT,CASSKWAFEKLFF
TRBJ2-3,TRBV12-5,-,few,TGTGCTAGTGGTTTGGGACTCGCCACAGATACGCAGTATTTT,CASGLGLATDTQYF
TRBJ2-1,TRBV9,-,-,TGTGCCAGCAGCGTAGCTCCGGGGAATGTATACAATGAGCAGTTCTTC,CASSVAPGNVYNEQFF